The rows below give T cell receptor beta chains drawn from one sample of a study of T cell responses to AZD1222 COVID-19 vaccine. This table comes from immunoSEQ multiplex PCR, and its TCRdb copy is limited to in-frame clones, with some not included. The table lists about 120,000 clones, roughly nine tenths of them singletons. Sequencing used peripheral blood, obtained on day 0 of AZD1222 vaccination. The receptors stem from an adult in good health. Both conserved end residues are trimmed from each CDR3.

cdr3_aa j_call v_call
ASSLVASPYNEQF TRBJ2-1 TRBV27
ASSYFGLAGVTTDTQY TRBJ2-3 TRBV6-2/TRBV6-3
ASRITGGNRETQY TRBJ2-5 TRBV6-5
ASSPRPSAEQY TRBJ2-7 TRBV7-3
ASRKEQDRAGGQPQH TRBJ1-5 TRBV14
ASSLLQGGEKLF TRBJ1-4 TRBV7-9
ASSQRGGLAGYNEQF TRBJ2-1 TRBV3-1/TRBV3-2
ASSLGALNTEAF TRBJ1-1 TRBV5-1
ASSLSRQGNTEAF TRBJ1-1 TRBV27
ASTGQGAREQF TRBJ2-1 TRBV2
ATTARQGSLETQY TRBJ2-5 TRBV23-1
ASSPTPLTGERSDTQY TRBJ2-3 TRBV18
ASSPWEGNQPQH TRBJ1-5 TRBV2
ASREAVNQPQH TRBJ1-5 TRBV28
ASSYSKARAYEQY TRBJ2-7 TRBV6-6
ASSLGRGRDNEQF TRBJ2-1 TRBV7-7
ASSSYMGYTGELF TRBJ2-2 TRBV27
ASSLGGRAVRETQY TRBJ2-5 TRBV5-1
ASNPLGGASTEAF TRBJ1-1 TRBV28
ASSSNPRQGPYNEQF TRBJ2-1 TRBV7-9
ASRRVADEKLF TRBJ1-4 TRBV19
ASSNTYNQPQH TRBJ1-5 TRBV7-6
ASSFTGADEKLF TRBJ1-4 TRBV28
ASSQVASETQY TRBJ2-5 TRBV3-1/TRBV3-2
ASSLLGGRQQGADTQY TRBJ2-3 TRBV28
ASSSAGGHNEQF TRBJ2-1 TRBV28
ASSSTRAGGADTQY TRBJ2-3 TRBV27
ASSLGVSSYNEQF TRBJ2-1 TRBV27
ASGTGALNQPQH TRBJ1-5 TRBV25-1
ASSSTRGRADTQY TRBJ2-3 TRBV7-3
ASSSQRTSEKLF TRBJ1-4 TRBV5-5
ASSWTGSNYGYT TRBJ1-2 TRBV7-9
AIRGGTGELF TRBJ2-2 TRBV10-3
ATSRDPGPHNEQF TRBJ2-1 TRBV15
ASSLGQGTAETQY TRBJ2-5 TRBV9
ASSQTGGSVRGEKLF TRBJ1-4 TRBV7-6
ASSQDAGPSGNTIY TRBJ1-3 TRBV4-3
ASSGQTSYEQY TRBJ2-7 TRBV2